These 29 T cell receptor beta chains came from one sample sequenced in a study of cytomegalovirus exposure and HLA in healthy donors. Primers: 60 Vbeta forward and 13 Jbeta reverse. Using immunoSEQ multiplex PCR, the repertoire was profiled, and TCRdb retains in-frame clones only, with some absent. Of about 63,000 clones listed, 75% are singletons. Sequenced input: PBMCs. The source of these receptors is a woman aged 40-49 years in good health and CMV-seropositive.

This clone was recorded only once. This chain connects TRBV27 to TRBJ1-2, with TRBD1 matching over 8 bases. V lost 5 bases and J lost 3; bases outside the gene matches: 5. The CDR3 is 14 residues long. Germline V gene sequence: CDR1 MNHEY, CDR2 SMNVEV (reference sequence). The CDR3 region is CASSPDRADYGYTF. The CDR3 nucleotides are TGTGCCAGCAGTCCGGACAGGGCTGACTATGGCTACACCTTC.

V usage is TRBV7-2 and J usage is TRBJ1-4; TRBD1 aligns across 8 bases. The CDR3 runs 14 residues. The germline V gene encodes CDR1 SGHTA and CDR2 FQGNSA. With 4 bases clipped from V and 8 bases from J, the junction kept 6 bases outside the gene matches. The CDR3 region is CASSSPRQGEKLFF. CDR3 nucleotides: TGTGCCAGCAGCTCTCCAAGACAGGGGGAAAAACTGTTTTTT.

The V gene is TRBV5-4, the J gene TRBJ2-3, with 8 bases aligning to TRBD2. V gave up 0 bases and J gave up 6 bases; unmatched junction bases: 9. Germline-derived CDR1 and CDR2 are SGHNT and YYREEE (reference sequence). There are 16 residues in the CDR3. Here the CDR3 DNA reads TGTGCCAGCAGCTTGGCGGGGCGGGGGGCAGGGGATACGCAGTATTTT. Translating it yields CASSLAGRGAGDTQYF. Drawing the rest from reference TRBV5-4 and TRBJ2-3, the complete variable domain is ETGVTQSPTHLIKTRGQQVTLRCSSQSGHNTVSWYQQALGQGPQFIFQYYREEENGRGNFPPRFSGLQFPNYSSELNVNALELDDSALYLCASSLAGRGAGDTQYFGPGTRLTVL.

The genes are TRBV18 and TRBJ1-1; the D gene is possibly TRBD1 (5 bases). CDR1 is KGHSH and CDR2 is LQKENI in the germline V gene. CDR3 length equals 15 residues. V was cut by 6 bases and J by 0 bases, with 14 bases left in between. The CDR3 loop is CASSPDSALNTEAFF. CDR3 bases: TGTGCCAGCTCGCCCGACAGCGCGTTGAACACTGAAGCTTTCTTT.

This clone was counted once. The chain uses TRBV5-4 and TRBJ2-1, with TRBD1 matching 7 bases. The CDR3 runs to 14 residues. Losses at the gene ends were 4 bases for V and 5 bases for J; bases not matched to a gene: 6. The germline CDR1 and CDR2 sequences are SGHNT and YYREEE (reference sequence). In DNA form, the CDR3 reads TGTGCCAGCAGCCCCCGGGACAGAGACAATGAGCAGTTCTTC. This translates into CASSPRDRDNEQFF.

The CDR3 DNA reads TGCGCCAGCAGCCCCGGGGGGGCAACGAGCTCCTACGAGCAGTACTTC. As protein: CASSPGGATSSYEQYF. The J gene is TRBJ2-7, the V gene TRBV4-1; 8 nucleotides match TRBD2. CDR3 length: 16 amino acids. Germline CDR1 is MGHRA and CDR2 is YSYEKL. Germline trimming cut 4 bases from V and 0 bases from J; bases unmatched to any gene: 8.

This clone appeared a few times. The chain is built from TRBV19 and TRBJ2-7; 7 bases map to TRBD2. Germline CDR1 is LNHDA and CDR2 is SQIVND (reference sequence). Unmatched junction bases numbered 11, after V lost 10 bases and J lost 5 bases. CDR3 length equals 13 residues. CDR3 bases: TGTGCCACCAGGGAGGGGTGGGGCGACGAGCAGTACTTC. Encoded protein: CATREGWGDEQYF.

The rearrangement joins TRBV9 to TRBJ1-2; the D gene is possibly TRBD1 (5 bases). This CDR3 is 14 amino acids long. Trimming cost V 1 base and J 8 bases, with 15 bases left between them. In germline, CDR1 is SGDLS, CDR2 YYNGEE. This CDR3 reads CASSVPGGSRGYTF. DNA of the CDR3: TGTGCCAGCAGCGTACCGGGGGGTAGCCGCGGCTACACCTTC.

The V and J genes are TRBV5-4 and TRBJ2-7, with D possibly matching TRBD1 (6 bases). This CDR3 has 16 amino acids. Germline V gives CDR1 SGHNT, CDR2 YYREEE (reference sequence). Trimming left V 1 base short and J 4 bases short, with 18 bases between. CDR3 in DNA: TGTGCCAGCAGCTTGATCGGCAGGGACAAGAAATACGAGCAGTACTTC. Translated, it gives CASSLIGRDKKYEQYF.

The chain joins TRBV13 to TRBJ2-7; a possible D gene is TRBD1 (6 bases). The V end lost 1 base, the J end lost 4 bases, and 14 bases lay between the germline ends. Germline-derived CDR1 and CDR2 are PRHDT and FYEKMQ (reference sequence). This CDR3 spans 15 amino acids. Here the CDR3 reads CASSLEGTQPYEQYF. As DNA, the CDR3 is TGTGCCAGCAGCTTAGAAGGGACACAGCCGTACGAGCAGTACTTC. The complete variable domain, with remaining parts taken from reference TRBV13 and TRBJ2-7, reads AAGVIQSPRHLIKEKRETATLKCYPIPRHDTVYWYQQGPGQDPQFLISFYEKMQSDKGSIPDRFSAQQFSDYHSELNMSSLELGDSALYFCASSLEGTQPYEQYFGPGTRLTVT.

This clone was detected a few times. The chain carries TRBV14 and TRBJ1-2; D not certain. V was trimmed by 0 bases and J by 8 bases, leaving 16 bases between them. The CDR3 has 15 residues. Germline V gene lookup returns CDR1 SGHDN and CDR2 FVKESK. CDR3 loop: CASSQDVTARRGYTF. CDR3 nucleotide sequence: TGTGCCAGCAGCCAAGATGTTACGGCCCGGAGGGGCTACACCTTC.

This clone was detected only a few times. With only one base between it and a far larger clone, this is likely a read error. Different DNA sequences within this sample yield the same CDR3. The rearrangement joins TRBV7-9 to TRBJ2-3; no clear D gene. Per the germline V gene, CDR1 is SEHNR and CDR2 is FQNEAQ (reference sequence). CDR3 length: 15 residues. Between the trimmed V and J ends, which lost 5 bases and 0 bases, there was a span of 12 bases. Here the CDR3 reads CASSQLFSSTDTQYF. In nucleotides, the CDR3 is TGTGCCAGCAGCCAACTCTTCTCTAGCACAGATACGCAGTATTTT.

CDR3 DNA: TGTGCCAGCTCACCACCGGACTCGAACTTGGGGGAGCAGTACTTC. Amino acids: CASSPPDSNLGEQYF. The V gene is TRBV18, the J gene TRBJ2-7; a weak D match, TRBD2 (5 bases). V lost 0 bases to trimming and J lost 7 bases, with 16 bases between them. Per the germline V gene, CDR1 is KGHSH and CDR2 is LQKENI. The CDR3 consists of 15 residues.

This clone appeared once. V and J are TRBV6-1 and TRBJ1-2, with D unresolved. The germline V and J ends were trimmed by 5 bases and 4 bases, with 11 bases remaining between them. There are 13 residues in the CDR3. Germline CDR1 MNHNS, CDR2 SASEGT. CDR3 DNA: TGTGCCAGCAGTCCAGATTGGCTCTATGGCTACACCTTC. Translated, it gives CASSPDWLYGYTF.

This chain joins TRBV2 and TRBJ2-3; 9 bases agree with TRBD2. In germline, CDR1 is SNHLY, CDR2 FYNNEI. Trimming cost V 4 bases and J 4 bases; bases outside gene matches: 6. The CDR3 is 15 residues long. The CDR3 reads CASSVGASGADTQYF. The CDR3 region has the DNA TGTGCCAGCAGTGTAGGGGCTAGCGGGGCAGATACGCAGTATTTT.

V is TRBV5-6 and J is TRBJ1-1, with D unclear. This CDR3 region has 15 residues. The germline V gene has CDR1 SGHDT and CDR2 YYEEEE. Trimming pared 1 base from V and 0 bases from J, leaving 10 bases between. CDR3 region: CASSLLSSMNTEAFF. The DNA for the CDR3 is TGTGCCAGCAGCTTGTTATCCAGTATGAACACTGAAGCTTTCTTT.

The rearrangement uses TRBV6-1 and TRBJ2-1; possibly TRBD1 for D (6 bases). This CDR3 spans 15 amino acids. V shed 6 bases and J shed 2 bases, with 14 bases lying between them. CDR1 MNHNS and CDR2 SASEGT come from the germline V gene. The CDR3 nucleotides read TGTGCCAGCAGCCAGACAGGATTTACCTACAATGAGCAGTTCTTC. It specifies CASSQTGFTYNEQFF.

The V call is TRBV6-5, the J call TRBJ1-5, with D uncertain. CDR1 and CDR2 from the germline V gene are MNHEY and SVGAGI. Trimming took off 0 bases at V and 1 base at J, with 4 bases between the two ends. The CDR3 length is 14 residues. The DNA for the CDR3 is TGTGCCAGCAGTTACTCCCGGAGCAATCAGCCCCAGCATTTT. The encoded protein is CASSYSRSNQPQHF.

This clone has only a few counts. The V gene is TRBV27, the J gene TRBJ2-1, with TRBD2 matching 13 bases. Trimming took 2 bases from V and 5 from J; bases not matched to a gene: 3. The CDR3 covers 16 residues. Germline values: CDR1 MNHEY, CDR2 SMNVEV (reference sequence). CDR3 coding DNA: TGTGCCAGCAGTTTAAGACTAGCGGGGGGCGACAATGAGCAGTTCTTC. Its protein product is CASSLRLAGGDNEQFF.

This clone was detected only once. The J gene is TRBJ1-1, the V gene TRBV7-9; 7 bases line up with TRBD1. J gave up 8 bases and V 4 bases, and 7 bases lay outside the gene matches. The CDR3 is 13 amino acids. Looked up from germline, CDR1 is SEHNR and CDR2 is FQNEAQ (reference sequence). The CDR3 loop reads CASSSADRLEAFF. The CDR3 bases are TGTGCCAGCAGCTCCGCGGACAGGCTCGAAGCTTTCTTT.

The chain employs TRBV5-1 and TRBJ1-4; TRBD1 might be the D (6 bases). V was trimmed by 3 bases and J by 0 bases, leaving 9 bases between them. CDR3 size: 15 residues. Per germline, CDR1 SGHRS and CDR2 YFSETQ. The CDR3 DNA is TGCGCCAGCAGCTGGAGGACAGCAACTAATGAAAAACTGTTTTTT. Protein: CASSWRTATNEKLFF.

The sample holds one count of this clone. The chain joins TRBV6-4 to TRBJ1-1; 7 bases match TRBD1. CDR3 length: 14 residues. V shed 8 bases and J 8 bases; nucleotides not matched to a gene: 14. Germline V lookup: CDR1 MRHNA, CDR2 SNTAGT. In DNA, the CDR3 is TGTGCCAGCCGACCGGATTGGACAGGAACGGAAGCTTTCTTT. Its translation: CASRPDWTGTEAFF.

The CDR3 region has the DNA TGCGCCAGCAGCCGGGACAGGGATACTGAAGCTTTCTTT. As protein: CASSRDRDTEAFF. J is TRBJ1-1 and V is TRBV5-1; 9 bases match TRBD1. V was pared by 4 bases and J by 5 bases, with 3 bases of the junction left unmatched. The CDR3 is made up of 13 amino acids. CDR1 and CDR2 (germline): SGHRS, YFSETQ. Together with reference TRBV5-1 and TRBJ1-1, the CDR3 gives the full variable domain: KAGVTQTPRYLIKTRGQQVTLSCSPISGHRSVSWYQQTPGQGLQFLFEYFSETQRNKGNFPGRFSGRQFSNSRSEMNVSTLELGDSALYLCASSRDRDTEAFFGQGTRLTVV.

The chain joins TRBV6-1 to TRBJ2-7; TRBD2 might be the D (6 bases). The CDR3 loop spans 14 amino acids. Looked up from germline, CDR1 is MNHNS and CDR2 is SASEGT. V was trimmed by 7 bases and J by 6 bases, leaving 19 bases between them. CDR3 sequence (DNA): TGTGCCAGCACCGCGCGGGGCGTAGATACCGAGCAGTACTTC. Translated: CASTARGVDTEQYF.

This clone is judged medium-sized (0.01 to 0.1%). This chain joins TRBV19 and TRBJ2-1, with 14 bases that match TRBD2. CDR1 is LNHDA, CDR2 SQIVND, per germline (reference sequence). CDR3 length: 15 residues. Trimming at V came to 3 bases and at J to 7 bases, leaving 2 bases not matched to a gene. The CDR3 sequence is CASSIGTSGGNEQFF. The CDR3 DNA sequence: TGTGCCAGTAGTATCGGGACTAGCGGGGGTAATGAGCAGTTCTTC.

This rearrangement joins TRBV19 to TRBJ2-1, with 7 bases lining up with TRBD1. Germline V lookup: CDR1 LNHDA, CDR2 SQIVND (reference sequence). The V gene end was trimmed by 5 bases and the J gene end by 1 base; junction bases not matched to a gene: 2. The CDR3 sequence is 14 residues long. The CDR3 sequence is CASSLQGSYNEQFF. CDR3 nucleotides: TGTGCCAGTAGTTTACAGGGGTCCTACAATGAGCAGTTCTTC.

V gene TRBV20-1 combines with J gene TRBJ1-1, with D hard to call. The CDR3 is made up of 11 amino acids. Germline lookup yields CDR1 DFQATT and CDR2 SNEGSKA (reference sequence). V lost 1 base, J lost 9 bases, and 9 bases lay in between. CDR3 DNA sequence: TGCAGTGCTAGAGGAAACAATAAAGCTTTCTTT. Translated, it gives CSARGNNKAFF.

This clone was seen once. This chain uses TRBV19 with TRBJ2-7, with 14 bases lining up with TRBD2. Germline V gene lookup returns CDR1 LNHDA and CDR2 SQIVND (reference sequence). V dropped 5 bases and J dropped 0; count of bases not matched to a gene: 6. CDR3 length: 17 residues. The CDR3, as DNA: TGTGCCAGTAGTGGGACTAGCGGGGGCTCCCACTCCTACGAGCAGTACTTC. It translates to CASSGTSGGSHSYEQYF. Together with reference TRBV19 and TRBJ2-7, the CDR3 gives the full variable domain: DGGITQSPKYLFRKEGQNVTLSCEQNLNHDAMYWYRQDPGQGLRLIYYSQIVNDFQKGDIAEGYSVSREKKESFPLTVTSAQKNPTAFYLCASSGTSGGSHSYEQYFGPGTRLTVT.

The J gene is TRBJ2-7, the V gene TRBV6-5; D is possibly TRBD1 (5 bases). The V and J ends lost 5 bases and 2 bases respectively, with 13 bases between them. This CDR3 has 14 amino acids. Germline CDR1 reads MNHEY; CDR2 reads SVGAGI. This CDR3 reads CASSETGPTYEQYF. CDR3 bases: TGTGCCAGCAGTGAAACAGGTCCCACCTACGAGCAGTACTTC.